This T cell receptor (beta chain) was recorded in a study of lymphopenia after photon versus proton radiotherapy. The study's findings and limits: Under photons, naive T cells and diversity fell while effector/memory populations rose. Oligoclonal CD8+ Temra expansion after nadir drove photon patients' diversity drop. Only patients who died were analyzed for survival; proton advantage is unproven. Post-nadir TCR diversity decline inversely tracked overall survival among those who died.

Remarks on this clone: Its specificity is unknown.

Sequencing was performed with immunoSEQ multiplex PCR; in TCRdb, only in-frame clones are kept and a portion is missing. This table has some 31,000 clones, 84% appearing once. This receptor was obtained from a woman aged 65 to 85 with pancreatic cancer. Sequenced here: peripheral blood, sampled from a patient treated with proton-based radiotherapy.

CDR3 protein: CASSSGRTQYF. DNA of the CDR3: TGTGCCAGCAGCTCCGGACGGACGCAGTATTTT. The V gene is TRBV6-5, the J gene TRBJ2-3, with no clear D. This CDR3 region has 11 residues. V was pared by 6 bases and J by 9 bases, with 10 bases between. Germline V CDR1 and CDR2: MNHEY, SVGAGI.